These T cell receptor beta chains were read from a single sample in a study of shared clonotypes between healthy human individuals. Assay: immunoSEQ multiplex PCR; the TCRdb copy retains only in-frame clones and omits some. The top ten hold under 1.5% of the sample, which has some 1,900,000 clones, roughly 94% seen once. Specimen: naive CD8+ T cells sorted from blood. The receptors derive from a man between 18 and 29 years old in good health. Both conserved end residues are part of each CDR3. Each record gives: J gene, clone size, D gene, V gene, CDR3 DNA, CDR3 protein. A D gene is named only where the DNA matches it firmly. Rows give clone size only sometimes, using once, few, many, or a class for an expanded clone.

>TRBJ2-2|-|-|TRBV11-2
TGTGCCAGCAGCTTAGTGCGTCATCGGGGACTGAACACCGGGGAGCTGTTTTTT
CASSLVRHRGLNTGELFF
>TRBJ2-3|-|TRBD2|TRBV6-5
TGTGCCAGCAGTTACGAAGCGGGGGGAGATACGCAGTATTTT
CASSYEAGGDTQYF
>TRBJ1-1|-|-|TRBV29-1
TGCAGCGTTGTTTTAGGAGACACTGAAGCTTTCTTT
CSVVLGDTEAFF
>TRBJ2-5|-|TRBD2|TRBV19
TGTGCCAGTAATTCTGGCGGGGGGGCCTCGGAGACCCAGTACTTC
CASNSGGGASETQYF
>TRBJ1-3|few|-|TRBV7-9
TGTGCCGGGTTGGACAGTAGTTTGGAAAACACCATATATTTT
CAGLDSSLENTIYF
>TRBJ2-5|-|-|TRBV7-7
TGTGCTAGCAGCTTAGGCCCATGGGAGACCCAGTACTTC
CASSLGPWETQYF
>TRBJ2-2|-|-|TRBV2
TGTGCCAGCAGCTGGGACTCCGGCGGGGAGCTGTTTTTT
CASSWDSGGELFF
>TRBJ2-3|-|-|TRBV7-3
TGTGCCAGCAGCTCCCTAGCCGCCCGCACAGATACGCAGTATTTT
CASSSLAARTDTQYF
>TRBJ2-7|-|-|TRBV5-1
TGCGCCAGCAGCTTGTACGGGCCCCCCTACGAGCAGTACTTC
CASSLYGPPYEQYF
>TRBJ2-2|-|TRBD2|TRBV5-6
TGTGCCAGCAGCTTGGAAGTCGCCCGGGAGGGGGCGAACACCGGGGAGCTGTTTTTT
CASSLEVAREGANTGELFF
>TRBJ2-3|-|-|TRBV19
TGTGCCAGTAGCCCTGAGGGGGGCACAGATACGCAGTATTTT
CASSPEGGTDTQYF
>TRBJ2-7|-|TRBD2|TRBV19
TGTGCCAGTAGTTCAGGGACTAGCGGGAGGTACGAGCAGTACTTC
CASSSGTSGRYEQYF
>TRBJ1-1|-|TRBD1|TRBV19
TGTGCCAGTACCTATAGCCCCACCGGGACAGGAGTGGCATACACTGAAGCTTTCTTT
CASTYSPTGTGVAYTEAFF
>TRBJ2-5|-|-|TRBV15
TGTGCCACCAGCAGAGCTAATGAGGGGCTCCAAGAGACCCAGTACTTC
CATSRANEGLQETQYF
>TRBJ1-4|-|-|TRBV4-3
TGCGCCAGCAGCTCAATGATGGGGGTTGGGACTAATGAAAAACTGTTTTTT
CASSSMMGVGTNEKLFF
>TRBJ2-7|few|-|TRBV9
TGTGCCAGCAGCGCCGGCTACGAGCAGTACTTC
CASSAGYEQYF
>TRBJ2-7|once|-|TRBV27
TGTGCCAGCCGGAAATTTTTCCACGAGCAGTACTTC
CASRKFFHEQYF
>TRBJ2-7|-|TRBD2|TRBV6-5
TGTGCCAGCAGGTTAGGGACTAGCGGGTTCCACGAGCAGTACTTC
CASRLGTSGFHEQYF
>TRBJ2-7|-|-|TRBV9
TGTGCCAGCAGCGTAGGTCCAGCCCACTCCTACGAGCAGTACTTC
CASSVGPAHSYEQYF
>TRBJ2-7|-|TRBD1|TRBV9
TGTGCCAGCAGCGACGGACAGGACGAGCAGTACTTC
CASSDGQDEQYF
>TRBJ2-1|-|-|TRBV15
TGTGCCAGCGGGAACCTATCCTACAATGAGCAGTTCTTC
CASGNLSYNEQFF
>TRBJ2-7|-|-|TRBV5-6
TGTGCCAGCAGCCCTTGGGCGCACGAGCAGTACTTC
CASSPWAHEQYF
>TRBJ2-7|-|-|TRBV7-9
TGTGCCAGCAGCCACCTAAACCACGAGCAGTACTTC
CASSHLNHEQYF
>TRBJ2-7|-|-|TRBV4-1
TGCGCCAGCAGCCAAGGCCAGGTTCCCTACGAGCAGTACTTC
CASSQGQVPYEQYF
>TRBJ2-5|-|-|TRBV7-8
TGTGCCAGCAGCTTAGTGGGGCAGGGAAGAGAGACCCAGTACTTC
CASSLVGQGRETQYF
>TRBJ1-2|-|-|TRBV6-1
TGTGCCAGCAGTGAAGGCGGCCGGTTCTATGGCTACACCTTC
CASSEGGRFYGYTF
>TRBJ1-1|-|TRBD1|TRBV7-9
TGTGCCAGCAGCCCGATGGGGCAGGGGGTCACTGAAGCTTTCTTT
CASSPMGQGVTEAFF
>TRBJ2-2|-|-|TRBV6-1
TGTGCCAGCAGTGAGTCGAGGTATACGAACACCGGGGAGCTGTTTTTT
CASSESRYTNTGELFF
>TRBJ2-1|-|TRBD2|TRBV10-1
TGCGCCAGCAGGGATCTTAGCGGGATCTCCTACAATGAGCAGTTCTTC
CASRDLSGISYNEQFF
>TRBJ1-6|-|-|TRBV9
TGTGCCAGCAGCGTAGGCCTAAAGGGGGGAGGCTCACCCCTCCACTTT
CASSVGLKGGGSPLHF
>TRBJ2-7|-|-|TRBV6-5
TGTGCCAGCAGCCTATCACCCGGGAACTATTACGAGCAGTACTTC
CASSLSPGNYYEQYF
>TRBJ1-2|-|TRBD1|TRBV7-9
TGTGCCAGCAGCCACCGGGACAGGCGGTTCTATGGCTACACCTTC
CASSHRDRRFYGYTF
>TRBJ2-7|-|TRBD1|TRBV10-2
TGCGCCAGCAGTGAGTCGGACAGGGGGCTACTGGAGCAGTACTTC
CASSESDRGLLEQYF
>TRBJ2-3|-|TRBD2|TRBV4-3
TGCGCCAGCAGCCAAAACTCTGTAACTAGCGGGAGGGCCTCGGTGCGAGATACGCAGTATTTT
CASSQNSVTSGRASVRDTQYF